The 23 T cell receptor beta chains below all came from one sample that was sequenced in a study of post-analysis software for immune sequencing data. These receptors lack a known antigen. Notes on the study in general: Included in a set of roughly five TRBV segments more frequent in patients than controls were TRBV5-6, TRBV5-1 and TRBV20-1.

Each TCR beta cDNA library carried unique molecular identifiers. TCRdb ran MiXCR on the PCR reads and lists one entry per CDR3 protein. The table shows 700,000 to 800,000 distinct CDR3 sequences, with approximately 30% occurring only once. Sequencing used blood. The receptors stem from a girl aged 5 to 17 with multiple sclerosis.

This clonotype turned up a few times. This rearrangement joins TRBV29-1 to TRBJ1-1, with TRBD1 identical over 7 bases. The CDR3 has 15 amino acids. V was clipped by 4 bases and J by 0 bases; unmatched bases: 8. CDR1 and CDR2 (germline): SQVTM, ANQGSEA. CDR3 sequence (DNA): TGCAGCGTTGCCATACAGGGGAACATGAACACTGAAGCTTTCTTT. Its translation: CSVAIQGNMNTEAFF.

This chain connects TRBV6-6 to TRBJ2-1; D call uncertain. The germline V and J ends were trimmed by 6 bases and 10 bases, with 13 bases remaining between them. Germline V lookup: CDR1 MNHNY, CDR2 SVGAGI (reference sequence). The CDR3 loop spans 12 amino acids. The DNA of the CDR3 is TGTGCCAGCAGCCCCGAGCCCCCCGAGCAGTTCTTC. It yields the protein CASSPEPPEQFF.

This clonotype appeared a few times. The rearrangement links TRBV5-6 to TRBJ1-5; D possibly corresponds to TRBD1 (6 bases). This CDR3 spans 16 amino acids. Trimming pared 2 bases from V and 0 bases from J, leaving 12 bases between. Per the germline V gene, CDR1 is SGHDT and CDR2 is YYEEEE. As DNA, the CDR3 is TGTGCCAGCAGCTTCAGGACAGCGTATAGCAATCAGCCCCAGCATTTT. Translation: CASSFRTAYSNQPQHF.

This chain connects TRBV5-1 to TRBJ2-1, with 10 positions matching TRBD2. The CDR3 contains 16 residues. The germline V gene encodes CDR1 SGHRS and CDR2 YFSETQ. Unmatched junction bases numbered 6, after V lost 1 base and J lost 5 bases. The CDR3 spells CASSLPSGSDNNEQFF. The CDR3 region has the DNA TGCGCCAGCAGCTTGCCTAGCGGGAGTGACAACAATGAGCAGTTCTTC. The variable domain in full, completed from reference TRBV5-1 and TRBJ2-1, reads KAGVTQTPRYLIKTRGQQVTLSCSPISGHRSVSWYQQTPGQGLQFLFEYFSETQRNKGNFPGRFSGRQFSNSRSEMNVSTLELGDSALYLCASSLPSGSDNNEQFFGPGTRLTVL.

The chain employs TRBV3-1 and TRBJ1-1, with a tentative D call TRBD1 (6 bases). The CDR3 loop spans 18 amino acids. The V gene's germline CDR1 is LGHDT and CDR2 YNNKEL (reference sequence). V lost 3 bases to trimming and J lost 1 base, with 21 bases between them. The CDR3 nucleotides read TGTGCCAGCAGCCATGCCACCGTAGCGGGACACCAGAACACTGAAGCTTTCTTT. This encodes CASSHATVAGHQNTEAFF. Based on the CDR3 plus reference TRBV3-1 and TRBJ1-1, the full variable domain is DTAVSQTPKYLVTQMGNDKSIKCEQNLGHDTMYWYKQDSKKFLKIMFSYNNKELIINETVPNRFSPKSPDKAHLNLHINSLELGDSAVYFCASSHATVAGHQNTEAFFGQGTRLTVV.

This clonotype was observed a handful of times. This rearrangement joins TRBV9 to TRBJ2-3; D remains ambiguous. The CDR3 sequence is 13 residues long. V shed 1 base and J shed 4 bases, with 7 bases lying between them. Germline V gene data show CDR1 as SGDLS and CDR2 as YYNGEE. The CDR3 loop is CASSVYVADTQYF. CDR3 DNA: TGTGCCAGCAGCGTATACGTCGCAGATACGCAGTATTTT.

This clonotype was seen a single time. A junction end diverges from the germline sequence, so it may reflect a read error. The rearrangement uses TRBV6-4 and TRBJ2-7, with D possibly being TRBD1 (6 bases). CDR1 is MRHNA, CDR2 SNTAGT, per germline. This CDR3 contains 13 residues. CDR3 sequence: CTSTRQEICEQYF. The CDR3 coding sequence is TGTACCAGCACCAGACAGGAGATATGCGAGCAGTACTTC.

The V call is TRBV15, the J call TRBJ2-1, with 8 positions matching TRBD1. Germline V gene lookup returns CDR1 LNHNV and CDR2 YYDKDF (reference sequence). The CDR3 extends over 15 amino acids. Germline trimming cut 4 bases from V and 7 bases from J; bases unmatched to any gene: 9. CDR3 nucleotides: TGTGCCACCAGCAAACCTGGACAGGGTTTAAATGAGCAGTTCTTC. Translation gives CATSKPGQGLNEQFF.

This clonotype has a handful of counts. CDR3 nucleotides: TGTGCCACTCCGGGACAGGGAAGAGATGAAGCTTTCTTT. Translated, it gives CATPGQGRDEAFF. The V and J genes are TRBV2 and TRBJ1-1, with 9 bases fitting TRBD1. CDR1 is SNHLY and CDR2 is FYNNEI in the germline V gene. CDR3 length: 13 amino acids. J was trimmed by 7 bases and V by 10 bases; bases with no gene match: 10.

A word on this clonotype: This may be a read error, as it is one base from a much larger clone. The gene calls are TRBV29-1 and TRBJ2-5; 7 bases align to TRBD1. The CDR3 runs 13 residues. Losses at the gene ends were 4 bases for V and 7 bases for J; bases not matched to a gene: 9. In germline, CDR1 is SQVTM, CDR2 ANQGSEA. CDR3 DNA: TGCAGCGTTGGGGGACAGATGGTTGGGACCCAGTACTTC. Its translation is CSVGGQMVGTQYF.

The rearrangement links TRBV28 to TRBJ2-1; 9 nucleotides align to TRBD1. J was trimmed by 13 bases and V by 7 bases; bases with no gene match: 23. Germline V gene lookup returns CDR1 MDHEN and CDR2 SYDVKM. The CDR3 loop spans 17 amino acids. The CDR3 DNA sequence: TGTGCCAGCACTCCAATCTCCGGGACAGGGATGGAAGAGACCCAGTTCTTC. Translating it yields CASTPISGTGMEETQFF.

This clonotype was recorded a few times. The CDR3 reads CASSNHRETQYF. CDR3 coding DNA: TGTGCCAGCAGCAACCACCGGGAGACCCAGTACTTC. This chain uses TRBV11-1 with TRBJ2-5; D unresolved. This CDR3 region has 12 residues. CDR1 is SGHAT, CDR2 FQDESV, per germline (reference sequence). V was clipped by 5 bases and J by 5 bases, with 9 bases between them.

The V call is TRBV5-1, the J call TRBJ1-4, with D hard to call. V was shortened by 0 bases and J by 0 bases, with 9 bases between the two germline ends. This CDR3 has 16 amino acids. The germline V gene encodes CDR1 SGHRS and CDR2 YFSETQ. The CDR3 DNA reads TGCGCCAGCAGCTTGGGTCCCCGAGCAACTAATGAAAAACTGTTTTTT. This encodes CASSLGPRATNEKLFF.

CDR3 DNA sequence: TGTGCCAGCAGCTTAGGAGTTGCGCAGGGCGCTAGCACAGATACGCAGTATTTT. Its translation is CASSLGVAQGASTDTQYF. The gene calls are TRBV7-6 and TRBJ2-3; maybe TRBD1 (5 bases). V dropped 1 base and J dropped 0 bases, with 17 bases sitting between them. Germline V CDR1 and CDR2: SGHVS, FNYEAQ. CDR3 length: 18 amino acids.

The genes are TRBV12-3 or TRBV12-4 and TRBJ2-5, with 8 bases matching TRBD2. The CDR3 has 14 amino acids. The V and J ends lost 6 bases and 1 base, in that order; junction bases with no gene match: 4. CDR3 loop: CASRGLGGQETQYF. The CDR3 nucleotides read TGTGCCAGCAGGGGACTAGGGGGCCAAGAGACCCAGTACTTC.

This clonotype was seen at least ten times. V gene TRBV9 combines with J gene TRBJ2-5, with 9 bases identical to TRBD2. Germline CDR1 reads SGDLS; CDR2 reads YYNGEE. V shed 0 bases, J shed 5 bases, and the junction held 5 bases outside the gene matches. The CDR3 spans 15 residues. The CDR3 bases are TGTGCCAGCAGCGTAGTAGCGGGAGCAGGGGAGACCCAGTACTTC. Residues: CASSVVAGAGETQYF.

The chain has TRBV7-9 and TRBJ2-5; TRBD1 matches at 11 bases. The CDR3 runs 17 residues. The germline V gene encodes CDR1 SEHNR and CDR2 FQNEAQ (reference sequence). The V gene end was trimmed by 5 bases and the J gene end by 2 bases; junction bases not matched to a gene: 10. This CDR3 is CASSTSRDRGGQETQYF. CDR3 bases: TGTGCCAGCAGCACGTCCCGGGACAGGGGGGGTCAAGAGACCCAGTACTTC.

Concerning this clonotype: The germline gene is not matched at one end of the junction; a read error may be the cause. V usage is TRBV20-1 and J usage is TRBJ1-4, with D possibly matching TRBD1 (5 bases). The CDR3 sequence is 16 residues long. CDR1 is DFQATT, CDR2 SNEGSKA, per germline (reference sequence). The CDR3 DNA reads TGCAGCGTTAGCCCTCCCCGTGGGGCAACTAATGAAAAACGGTTTTTT. Its translation: CSVSPPRGATNEKRFF.

This clonotype appeared many times. The CDR3 is CASSLSQTLETQYF. The CDR3 DNA reads as TGTGCCAGCAGCTTGTCACAAACGCTGGAGACCCAGTACTTC. This sequence joins TRBV5-4 and TRBJ2-5, with D hard to call. There are 14 residues in the CDR3. Germline CDR1 reads SGHNT; CDR2 reads YYREEE (reference sequence). V dropped 1 base and J dropped 5 bases, with 12 bases sitting between them.

V is TRBV6-5 and J is TRBJ1-1, with a possible D match to TRBD1 (6 bases). Germline CDR1 reads MNHEY; CDR2 reads SVGAGI. CDR3 length: 14 amino acids. V lost 7 bases and J lost 5, with 17 bases in between. The CDR3 DNA is TGTGCCAGCATCACAGACGGGACACGGACTGAAGCTTTCTTT. Its protein is CASITDGTRTEAFF.

The genes are TRBV7-9 and TRBJ1-1, with a tentative D call TRBD1 (5 bases). Germline-derived CDR1 and CDR2 are SEHNR and FQNEAQ (reference sequence). The length of the CDR3 is 13 residues. Trimming shortened V by 4 bases and J by 8 bases, and 14 bases separated the two germline ends. In DNA form, the CDR3 reads TGTGCCAGCAGCTCTTGGAGGACAAACGAAGCTTTCTTT. Translation gives CASSSWRTNEAFF.

This clonotype was detected only a few times. The V gene is TRBV12-3 or TRBV12-4, the J gene TRBJ1-5, with no clear D. V lost 10 bases, J lost 3 bases, and 22 bases lay in between. This CDR3 has 16 residues. The CDR3 nucleotides are TGTGCCACCCTGGAGATCGACACCGACTACAATCAGCCCCAGCATTTT. Translating it yields CATLEIDTDYNQPQHF.

The rearrangement uses TRBV9 and TRBJ1-4; D perhaps matches TRBD1 (6 bases). Germline assignment: CDR1 SGDLS and CDR2 YYNGEE. The CDR3 consists of 13 residues. V lost 3 bases and J lost 8, with 11 bases in between. DNA for the CDR3: TGTGCCAGCAGCGCCAACGGACAGGAAAAACTGTTTTTT. Protein sequence: CASSANGQEKLFF.